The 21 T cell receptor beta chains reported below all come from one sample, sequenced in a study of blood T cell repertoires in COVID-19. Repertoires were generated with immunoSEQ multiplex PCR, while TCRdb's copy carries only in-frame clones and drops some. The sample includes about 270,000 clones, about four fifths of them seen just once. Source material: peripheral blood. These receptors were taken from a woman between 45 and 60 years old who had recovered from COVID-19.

The CDR3 DNA follows: TGCGCCAGCAGCCATTTCAGAGGGAACAACAGGGACACTGAAGCTTTCTTT. It is translated as CASSHFRGNNRDTEAFF. The chain combines TRBV4-3 with TRBJ1-1, with D possibly matching TRBD1 (6 bases). This CDR3 has 17 amino acids. Trimming took off 3 bases at V and 3 bases at J, with 20 bases between the two ends. Germline V gene lookup returns CDR1 LGHNA and CDR2 YSLEER.

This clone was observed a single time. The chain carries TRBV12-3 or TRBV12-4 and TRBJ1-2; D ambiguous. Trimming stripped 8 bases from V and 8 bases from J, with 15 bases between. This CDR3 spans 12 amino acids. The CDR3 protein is CASVGEGSGYTF. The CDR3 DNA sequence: TGTGCCAGCGTTGGGGAGGGCTCCGGCTACACCTTC.

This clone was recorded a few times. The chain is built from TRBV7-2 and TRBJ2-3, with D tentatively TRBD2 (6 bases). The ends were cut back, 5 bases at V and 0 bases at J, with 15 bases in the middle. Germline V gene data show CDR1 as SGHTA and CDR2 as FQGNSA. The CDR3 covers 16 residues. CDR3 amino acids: CASSPRAGRSTDTQYF. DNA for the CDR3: TGTGCCAGCAGCCCTCGGGCGGGGCGCAGCACAGATACGCAGTATTTT.

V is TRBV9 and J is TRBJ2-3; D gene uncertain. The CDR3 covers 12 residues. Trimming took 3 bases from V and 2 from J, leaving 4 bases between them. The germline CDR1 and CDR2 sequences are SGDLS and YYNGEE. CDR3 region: CASSGLTDTQYF. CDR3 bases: TGTGCCAGCAGCGGGCTCACAGATACGCAGTATTTT.

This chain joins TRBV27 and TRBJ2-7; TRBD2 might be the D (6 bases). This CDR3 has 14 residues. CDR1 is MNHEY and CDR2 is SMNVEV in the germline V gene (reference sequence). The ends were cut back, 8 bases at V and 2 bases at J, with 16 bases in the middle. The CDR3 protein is CASSTGTGAYEQYF. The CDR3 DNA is TGTGCCAGCTCAACCGGGACTGGAGCCTACGAGCAGTACTTC.

This CDR3 is CASSLIGGGASTDTQYF. The DNA of the CDR3 is TGTGCCAGCAGCCTCATCGGAGGCGGGGCTAGCACAGATACGCAGTATTTT. The chain carries TRBV7-2 and TRBJ2-3; maybe TRBD2 (6 bases). The CDR3 totals 17 residues. CDR1 and CDR2 (germline): SGHTA, FQGNSA. Trimming left V 5 bases short and J 0 bases short, with 18 bases between.

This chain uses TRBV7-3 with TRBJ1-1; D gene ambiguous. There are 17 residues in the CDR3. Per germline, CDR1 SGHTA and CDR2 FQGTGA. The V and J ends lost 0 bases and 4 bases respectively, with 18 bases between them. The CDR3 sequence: CASSLTGGGLSVTEAFF. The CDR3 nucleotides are TGTGCCAGCAGCTTAACGGGCGGCGGGTTAAGTGTCACTGAAGCTTTCTTT.

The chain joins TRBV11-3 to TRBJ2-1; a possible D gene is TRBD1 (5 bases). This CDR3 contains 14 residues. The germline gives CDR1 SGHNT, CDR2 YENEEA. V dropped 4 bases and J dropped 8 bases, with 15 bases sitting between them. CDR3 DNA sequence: TGTGCCAGCAGCTCCCCTTTTTGGGGCCATGAGCAGTTCTTC. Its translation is CASSSPFWGHEQFF.

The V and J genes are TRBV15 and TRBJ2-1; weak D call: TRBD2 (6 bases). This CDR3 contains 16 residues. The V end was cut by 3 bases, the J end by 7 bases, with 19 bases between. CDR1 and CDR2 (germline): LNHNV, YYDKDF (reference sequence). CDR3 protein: CATSRDYRNPRNEQFF. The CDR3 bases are TGTGCCACCAGCAGGGACTACCGAAACCCCAGGAATGAGCAGTTCTTC. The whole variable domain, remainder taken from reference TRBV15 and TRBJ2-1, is DAMVIQNPRYQVTQFGKPVTLSCSQTLNHNVMYWYQQKSSQAPKLLFHYYDKDFNNEADTPDNFQSRRPNTSFCFLDIRSPGLGDTAMYLCATSRDYRNPRNEQFFGPGTRLTVL.

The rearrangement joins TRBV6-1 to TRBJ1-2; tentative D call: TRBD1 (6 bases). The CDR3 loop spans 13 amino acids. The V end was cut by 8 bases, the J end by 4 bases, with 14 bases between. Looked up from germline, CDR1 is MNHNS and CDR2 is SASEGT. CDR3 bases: TGTGCCAGCGCCGGGGGGGGCCTCTATGGCTACACCTTC. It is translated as CASAGGGLYGYTF.

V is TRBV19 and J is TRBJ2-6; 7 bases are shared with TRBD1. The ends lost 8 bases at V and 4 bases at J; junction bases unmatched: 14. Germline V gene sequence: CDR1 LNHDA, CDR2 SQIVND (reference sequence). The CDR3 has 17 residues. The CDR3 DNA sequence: TGTGCCAGTTTCAGTCAGGGGGAGCGGATGGGGGCCAACGTCCTGACTTTC. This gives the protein CASFSQGERMGANVLTF.

CDR3 DNA sequence: TGTGCCAACCCGGGACAGGGGTTCCACGAGCAGTACTTC. Translated: CANPGQGFHEQYF. The chain carries TRBV19 and TRBJ2-7, with TRBD1 identical over 10 bases. CDR3 size: 13 residues. Per the germline V gene, CDR1 is LNHDA and CDR2 is SQIVND (reference sequence). J was trimmed by 5 bases and V by 10 bases; bases with no gene match: 8.

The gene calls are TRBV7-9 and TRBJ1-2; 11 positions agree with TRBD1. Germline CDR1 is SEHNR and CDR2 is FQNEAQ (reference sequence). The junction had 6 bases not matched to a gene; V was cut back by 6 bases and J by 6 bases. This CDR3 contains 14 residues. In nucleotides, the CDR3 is TGTGCCAGCAGTTCAGGACAGGGGGCGCATGGCTACACCTTC. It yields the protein CASSSGQGAHGYTF.

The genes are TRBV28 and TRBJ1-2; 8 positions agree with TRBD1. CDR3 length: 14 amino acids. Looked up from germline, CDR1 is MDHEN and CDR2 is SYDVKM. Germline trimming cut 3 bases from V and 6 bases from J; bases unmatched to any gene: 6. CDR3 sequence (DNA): TGTGCCAGCAGTTTTGGACAGGGTTTAGATGGCTACACCTTC. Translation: CASSFGQGLDGYTF.

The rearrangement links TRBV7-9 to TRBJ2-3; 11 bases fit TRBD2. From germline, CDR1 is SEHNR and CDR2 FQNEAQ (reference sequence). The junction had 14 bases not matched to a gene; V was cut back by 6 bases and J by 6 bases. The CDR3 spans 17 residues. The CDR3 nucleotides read TGTGCCAGCAGACTTTTGGGACTAGCGGCCCTGGGGGATACGCAGTATTTT. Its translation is CASRLLGLAALGDTQYF.

The CDR3 reads CASSAWTGNPGPPEAFF. CDR3 DNA: TGTGCCAGCAGTGCGTGGACAGGGAACCCTGGACCGCCTGAAGCTTTCTTT. V usage is TRBV6-1 and J usage is TRBJ1-1; TRBD1 matches at 8 bases. J lost 6 bases, V lost 4 bases, and 16 bases had no gene match. This CDR3 comprises 17 residues. Germline CDR1 is MNHNS and CDR2 is SASEGT.

The CDR3 here is CASSEREEGEQFF. In DNA form, the CDR3 reads TGTGCCAGCAGTGAACGGGAGGAGGGTGAGCAGTTCTTC. The rearrangement uses TRBV2 and TRBJ2-1, with 7 bases identical to TRBD2. CDR1 is SNHLY, CDR2 FYNNEI, per germline. The CDR3 has 13 residues. The V segment lost 2 bases and the J segment 9 bases; nucleotides outside the gene matches: 4.

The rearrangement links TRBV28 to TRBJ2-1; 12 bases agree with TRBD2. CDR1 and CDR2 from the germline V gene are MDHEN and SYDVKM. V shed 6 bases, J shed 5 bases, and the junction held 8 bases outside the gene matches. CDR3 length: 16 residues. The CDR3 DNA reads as TGTGCCAGCAGCCTAGTCGGACTAGCGGGGAACAATGAGCAGTTCTTC. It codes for CASSLVGLAGNNEQFF.

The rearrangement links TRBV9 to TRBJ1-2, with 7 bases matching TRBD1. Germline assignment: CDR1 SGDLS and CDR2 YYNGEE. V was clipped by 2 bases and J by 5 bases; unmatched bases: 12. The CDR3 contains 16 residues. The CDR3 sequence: CASSVGASAGGYGYTF. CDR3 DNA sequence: TGTGCCAGCAGCGTTGGGGCAAGCGCAGGGGGTTATGGCTACACCTTC. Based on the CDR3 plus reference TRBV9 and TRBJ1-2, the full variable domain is DSGVTQTPKHLITATGQRVTLRCSPRSGDLSVYWYQQSLDQGLQFLIQYYNGEERAKGNILERFSAQQFPDLHSELNLSSLELGDSALYFCASSVGASAGGYGYTFGSGTRLTVV.

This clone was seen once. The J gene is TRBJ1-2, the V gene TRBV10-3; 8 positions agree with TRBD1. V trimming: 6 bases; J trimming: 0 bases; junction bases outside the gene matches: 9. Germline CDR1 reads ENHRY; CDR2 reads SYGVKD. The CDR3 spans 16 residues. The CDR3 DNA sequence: TGTGCCATCAGCGCTGGACAGGGAGGGGCTAACTATGGCTACACCTTC. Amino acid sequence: CAISAGQGGANYGYTF.

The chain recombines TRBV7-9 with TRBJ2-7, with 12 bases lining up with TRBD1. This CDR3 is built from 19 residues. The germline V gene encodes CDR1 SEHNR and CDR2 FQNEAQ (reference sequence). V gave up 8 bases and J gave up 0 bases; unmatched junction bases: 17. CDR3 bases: TGTGCCAGCCCTCCCACTCTCCGGGACAGGGGGCCAAGCTCCTACGAGCAGTACTTC. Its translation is CASPPTLRDRGPSSYEQYF. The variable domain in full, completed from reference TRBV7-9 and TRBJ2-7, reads DTGVSQNPRHKITKRGQNVTFRCDPISEHNRLYWYRQTLGQGPEFLTYFQNEAQLEKSRLLSDRFSAERPKGSFSTLEIQRTEQGDSAMYLCASPPTLRDRGPSSYEQYFGPGTRLTVT.